This T cell receptor (beta chain) was retrieved from a study of cytomegalovirus exposure and HLA in healthy donors. The junction had 10 bases not matched to a gene; V was cut back by 4 bases and J by 5 bases. The CDR3 is made up of 16 amino acids. Per the germline V gene, CDR1 is SGHKS and CDR2 is YYEKEE (reference sequence). PCR primers comprised 60 Vbeta and 13 Jbeta primers. The method was immunoSEQ multiplex PCR; TCRdb's version includes in-frame clones alone and lacks a portion of them. This table has 95,000 to 150,000 clones, roughly 76% appearing once. The specimen sequenced was PBMCs. The chain uses TRBV5-5 and TRBJ2-5; 11 nucleotides agree with TRBD2. This sequence was found in a man aged 25 to 40 in good health and CMV-seronegative. In DNA, the CDR3 is TGTGCCAGCAGCCTCTTAGCGGGGGGGCCCCCGGAGACCCAGTACTTC. Translating it yields CASSLLAGGPPETQYF.